This paragraph reports one TCR beta chain. Its target is not known. One end of the junction does not line up with germline, which may come from a read error. This specimen belongs to a study of shared clonotypes between healthy human individuals. Terminally differentiated effector memory CD45RA+ cells were excluded from the naive CD8 cells, which were CD45RO-negative and positively selected for CCR7. Original processing notes: Junction-only immunoSEQ sequences carried no quality scores, so filtering differed. The data were produced by immunoSEQ multiplex PCR, yet TCRdb's version contains in-frame clones alone and is incomplete. The D gene and trimming were derived from the DNA, and the V and J assignments and clone size from that table. The table lists 800,000 to 950,000 clones, about 96% of them singletons. This CDR3 has 16 amino acids. Germline assignment: CDR1 SSHAT and CDR2 FNYEAQ (reference sequence).

Whole-study results and caveats: Naive subsets, compared against memory subsets, generally had larger estimated richness values. The naive CD4 repertoires of several donors were compared, and around 5% of clonotypes were shared. Large sequencing depth failed to make sorted-subset sequencing complete, rarefaction showed.

The genes are TRBV7-7 and TRBJ2-1; 8 bases line up with TRBD2. Sequenced: naive CD8+ T cells sorted from blood. This TCR derives from a man aged 25 to 45 in good health. Here the CDR3 reads CASSLRSGSSYNEQFF. The CDR3 DNA follows: TGTGCTAGCAGCTTAAGAAGCGGGAGCTCCTACAATGAGCAGTTCTTC.